This passage covers 19 T cell receptor beta chains from one sample sequenced in a study of response to subunit inactivated influenza vaccine. TCRdb re-called the RT-PCR reads through MiXCR, storing one row per CDR3 protein. The sample has about 620,000 distinct CDR3 sequences, over 9.5% seen once. This material consisted of PBMCs from blood, taken on the day of vaccination. These receptors were collected from a man aged 50-59 years who received an inactivated influenza vaccine.

This chain joins TRBV12-3 or TRBV12-4 and TRBJ1-5; D gene unclear. Trimming removed 3 bases from V and 4 bases from J, with 7 bases in between. There are 13 residues in the CDR3. The CDR3, as DNA: TGTGCCAGCAGTTTCGCGGGGAATCAGCCCCAGCATTTT. It codes for CASSFAGNQPQHF.

This clonotype occurred many times. V usage is TRBV11-1 and J usage is TRBJ1-1, with unresolved D. CDR3 size: 14 residues. Germline CDR1 reads SGHAT; CDR2 reads FQDESV (reference sequence). The V gene lost 5 bases and the J gene lost 1 base, with 11 bases spanning the gap. Here the CDR3 DNA reads TGTGCCAGCAGCGCCGCGACAACGAACACTGAAGCTTTCTTT. Encoded protein: CASSAATTNTEAFF. The whole variable domain, remainder taken from reference TRBV11-1 and TRBJ1-1, is EAEVAQSPRYKITEKSQAVAFWCDPISGHATLYWYRQILGQGPELLVQFQDESVVDDSQLPKDRFSAERLKGVDSTLKIQPAELGDSAMYLCASSAATTNTEAFFGQGTRLTVV.

A few counts support this clonotype. The J gene is TRBJ1-1, the V gene TRBV20-1, with D possibly TRBD1 on 5 matching bases. The germline V gene encodes CDR1 DFQATT and CDR2 SNEGSKA (reference sequence). V lost 0 bases and J lost 1, with 15 bases in between. There are 16 residues in the CDR3. The CDR3 reads CSARDSVGGENTEAFF. The CDR3 region has the DNA TGCAGTGCTAGAGATTCAGTCGGAGGGGAGAACACTGAAGCTTTCTTT.

This clonotype has more than one count but fewer than ten. This chain connects TRBV2 to TRBJ2-5; TRBD1 might be the D (6 bases). CDR1 and CDR2 from the germline V gene are SNHLY and FYNNEI. The CDR3 contains 14 residues. Deletions cut 2 bases from V and 2 bases from J, with 9 bases between. CDR3 protein: CASSELRGQETQYF. The CDR3 DNA follows: TGTGCCAGCAGTGAATTAAGGGGGCAAGAGACCCAGTACTTC.

The chain joins TRBV12-3 or TRBV12-4 to TRBJ2-1; tentative D call: TRBD1 (5 bases). The germline V and J ends were trimmed by 5 bases and 10 bases, with 24 bases remaining between them. CDR3 length equals 16 residues. The CDR3 DNA follows: TGTGCCAGCAGTCCCGCAGAGAAGCAGGGCGCAGGAGAGCAGTTCTTC. This gives the protein CASSPAEKQGAGEQFF.

The chain employs TRBV20-1 and TRBJ1-6, with D possibly matching TRBD1 (6 bases). Per germline, CDR1 DFQATT and CDR2 SNEGSKA (reference sequence). V lost 0 bases and J lost 6, with 21 bases in between. This CDR3 has 18 residues. CDR3 protein: CSARDPKSLGHSNSPLHF. The CDR3 nucleotides are TGCAGTGCTAGAGATCCAAAAAGTCTGGGACACTCTAATTCACCCCTCCACTTT.

This clonotype was detected only a few times. The gene calls are TRBV6-2 or TRBV6-3 and TRBJ2-6; TRBD1 might be the D (6 bases). The CDR3 is made up of 15 amino acids. Germline values: CDR1 MNHEY, CDR2 SVGEGT. The V end lost 7 bases, the J end lost 2 bases, and 12 bases lay between the germline ends. The CDR3 bases are TGTGCCAGCATCCCACACAGGGCTGGGGCCAACGTCCTGACTTTC. Translating gives CASIPHRAGANVLTF.

V usage is TRBV3-1 and J usage is TRBJ2-7; D perhaps matches TRBD2 (7 bases). The ends were cut back, 0 bases at V and 5 bases at J, with 14 bases in the middle. Germline CDR1 LGHDT, CDR2 YNNKEL (reference sequence). The CDR3 has 15 residues. The CDR3 DNA is TGTGCCAGCAGCCAAGAGGGGGGGCGAAGAGACGAGCAGTACTTC. Translation gives CASSQEGGRRDEQYF.

This clonotype was counted a few times. The chain uses TRBV5-6 and TRBJ2-1, with unresolved D. The germline gives CDR1 SGHDT, CDR2 YYEEEE. This CDR3 is 15 amino acids long. Trimming shortened V by 0 bases and J by 6 bases, and 13 bases separated the two germline ends. CDR3 DNA: TGTGCCAGCAGCTTGGTCGGGCCTACTTCCAATGAGCAGTTCTTC. Protein product: CASSLVGPTSNEQFF.

V gene TRBV6-1 combines with J gene TRBJ2-3; TRBD2 aligns across 7 bases. CDR1 and CDR2 from the germline V gene are MNHNS and SASEGT. V gave up 6 bases and J gave up 6 bases; unmatched junction bases: 15. The CDR3 totals 16 residues. CDR3 residues: CASRTRLAPRGDTQYF. In DNA form, the CDR3 reads TGTGCCAGCAGGACGCGACTAGCTCCACGGGGGGATACGCAGTATTTT.

This clonotype was recorded a few times. J is TRBJ2-7 and V is TRBV12-3 or TRBV12-4; TRBD1 agrees at 10 bases. The ends lost 5 bases at V and 3 bases at J; junction bases unmatched: 4. The CDR3 is 14 residues long. CDR3 in amino acids: CASSGDRGSYEQYF. The CDR3 DNA is TGTGCCAGCAGTGGGGACAGGGGAAGCTACGAGCAGTACTTC.

This clonotype was seen only once. The V and J genes are TRBV19 and TRBJ2-3, with D possibly TRBD2 on 6 matching bases. The germline V and J ends were trimmed by 3 bases and 4 bases, with 14 bases remaining between them. Per the germline V gene, CDR1 is LNHDA and CDR2 is SQIVND (reference sequence). This CDR3 contains 15 residues. CDR3 DNA sequence: TGTGCCAGTAGTATTTCCAGCGGGCCCCCAGATACGCAGTATTTT. Translating gives CASSISSGPPDTQYF.

This clonotype was observed at least ten times. V usage is TRBV27 and J usage is TRBJ2-1; 9 bases map to TRBD2. V dropped 2 bases and J dropped 4; count of bases not matched to a gene: 3. Germline V gene lookup returns CDR1 MNHEY and CDR2 SMNVEV (reference sequence). This CDR3 is 15 amino acids long. The CDR3 DNA reads as TGTGCCAGCAGTTTACCTAGCGGGACTTACAATGAGCAGTTCTTC. This sequence encodes CASSLPSGTYNEQFF.

The rearrangement joins TRBV6-2 or TRBV6-3 to TRBJ2-3; 11 bases match TRBD2. This CDR3 is built from 15 residues. V was clipped by 6 bases and J by 5 bases; unmatched bases: 7. Germline values: CDR1 MNHEY, CDR2 SVGEGT. CDR3 bases: TGTGCCAGCAGCACACTAGCGGGAGCCGTAGATACGCAGTATTTT. This sequence encodes CASSTLAGAVDTQYF.

This clonotype appeared a few times. This chain joins TRBV20-1 and TRBJ1-3; no firm D call. Trimming took off 5 bases at V and 0 bases at J, with 11 bases between the two ends. Looked up from germline, CDR1 is DFQATT and CDR2 is SNEGSKA (reference sequence). This CDR3 is 14 amino acids long. Written as DNA, the CDR3 is TGCAGTGCTTCCGCAGCGAGCTCTGGAAACACCATATATTTT. Amino acid sequence: CSASAASSGNTIYF.

This clonotype appeared a few times. The chain has TRBV9 and TRBJ2-1; TRBD1 agrees at 8 bases. The CDR3 contains 15 residues. V was clipped by 4 bases and J by 3 bases; unmatched bases: 6. Germline CDR1 is SGDLS and CDR2 is YYNGEE. The chain's CDR3 is CASSRTGGDYNEQFF. The CDR3 coding sequence is TGTGCCAGCAGCCGAACAGGGGGAGACTACAATGAGCAGTTCTTC.

This clonotype was seen a few times. The chain combines TRBV29-1 with TRBJ2-1; TRBD1 agrees at 9 bases. The CDR3 covers 17 residues. V lost 8 bases, J lost 3 bases, and 17 bases stayed unmatched. Germline V gives CDR1 SQVTM, CDR2 ANQGSEA. CDR3 nucleotides: TGCAGCTTTTTAATGGACAGGGGTCTCCTTCTCTACAATGAGCAGTTCTTC. This sequence encodes CSFLMDRGLLLYNEQFF.

The rearrangement joins TRBV7-9 to TRBJ1-4; D uncertain. Germline CDR1 is SEHNR and CDR2 is FQNEAQ (reference sequence). The CDR3 is 14 residues long. Trimming took 3 bases from V and 8 from J, leaving 13 bases between them. CDR3 nucleotide sequence: TGTGCCAGCAGCTTGGTCTGGAGAGGAGAAAAACTGTTTTTT. This translates into CASSLVWRGEKLFF.

The chain combines TRBV11-2 with TRBJ2-1; 8 positions agree with TRBD2. The junction had 11 bases not matched to a gene; V was cut back by 4 bases and J by 0 bases. Germline CDR1 and CDR2: SGHAT and FQNNGV. CDR3 size: 18 residues. CDR3 DNA sequence: TGTGCCAGCAGCTCGCCATTCTTGGCGGGGGGCTCCTACAATGAGCAGTTCTTC. Protein product: CASSSPFLAGGSYNEQFF.